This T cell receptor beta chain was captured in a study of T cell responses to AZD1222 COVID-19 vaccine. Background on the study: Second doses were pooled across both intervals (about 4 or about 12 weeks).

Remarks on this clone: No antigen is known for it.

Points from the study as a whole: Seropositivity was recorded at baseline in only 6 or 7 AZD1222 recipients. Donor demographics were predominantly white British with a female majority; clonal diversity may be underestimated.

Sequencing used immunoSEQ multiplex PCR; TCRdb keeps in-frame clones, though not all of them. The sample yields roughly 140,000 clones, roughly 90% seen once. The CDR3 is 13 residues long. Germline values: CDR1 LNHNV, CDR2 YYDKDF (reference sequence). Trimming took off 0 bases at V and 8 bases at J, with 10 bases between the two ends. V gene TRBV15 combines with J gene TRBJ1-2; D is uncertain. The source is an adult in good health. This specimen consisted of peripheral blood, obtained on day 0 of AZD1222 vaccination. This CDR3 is CATSREGLGGYTF. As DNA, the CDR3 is TGTGCCACCAGCAGAGAGGGCCTGGGCGGCTACACCTTC. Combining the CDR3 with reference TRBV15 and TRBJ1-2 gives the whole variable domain DAMVIQNPRYQVTQFGKPVTLSCSQTLNHNVMYWYQQKSSQAPKLLFHYYDKDFNNEADTPDNFQSRRPNTSFCFLDIRSPGLGDTAMYLCATSREGLGGYTFGSGTRLTVV.